This T cell receptor beta chain was sequenced in a study of identical twins. Regarding the study as a whole: For zero-insertion analyses, partial confounding could come from invariant MAIT and iNKT cells. Its conclusions, products of cross-sectional statistical analysis, did not come from following the same donors.

From the 5' RACE reads, TCRdb called clonotypes with MiXCR, one entry per CDR3 protein. The table has 300,000 to 400,000 distinct CDR3 sequences, roughly 10% seen once. The length of the CDR3 is 15 residues. Germline V gene sequence: CDR1 MNHEY, CDR2 SVGAGI. Regarding this clonotype: As yet, its antigen is unknown.

Material: naive T cells sorted from blood. The receptor's source is a woman between 45 and 65 years old in good health. The chain couples TRBV6-5 to TRBJ2-3; 8 bases are shared with TRBD2. The DNA of the CDR3 is TGTGCTAGTCAGCCCCGCGGGAGGTTCACAGATACGCAGTATTTT. Its protein is CASQPRGRFTDTQYF.